These 30 T cell receptor beta chains originate from one sample sequenced in a study of human T cells and chemical hapten exposure (dated by TCRdb to 2020 to 2023). Library preparation used RACE. Sequencing used a NextSeq 500. TCRdb reprocessing: public reads trimmed at Q25 with fastp, clones called with MiXCR, in-frame beta chains kept. Each record represents a unique CDR3 protein, reported with the most common genes and DNA among its rows. Recorded for this sample are 250,000 or so distinct CDR3 sequences; almost 8% of them occurred a single time. Of the sample, more than 0.95% is held by the ten largest clones. The time point label, read with the paper, signifies: pre-sensitization, week 0. Explained via the paper, the treatment or condition label denotes: therapeutic diphenylcyclopropenone sensitization with weekly scalp DPC. The starting material was whole blood, obtained in connection with sensitization to the hapten diphenylcyclopropenone (DPC). These receptors all come from a man between 18 and 29 years old with alopecia areata. Some clones in this sample may be carry-over from other donors' samples.

This clonotype was seen more than once but under ten times. The chain recombines TRBV6-2 or TRBV6-3 with TRBJ2-1; 7 bases map to TRBD1. With V trimmed by 6 bases and J by 9 bases, 5 bases remained unmatched. Germline V gene lookup returns CDR1 MNHEY and CDR2 SVGEGT. The CDR3 spans 12 residues. The CDR3 sequence: CASSRQGTEQFF. CDR3 nucleotides: TGTGCCAGCAGCCGACAGGGCACTGAGCAGTTCTTC.

This clonotype was detected a few times. This chain joins TRBV7-9 and TRBJ1-1; maybe TRBD1 (5 bases). CDR1 and CDR2 from the germline V gene are SEHNR and FQNEAQ (reference sequence). V dropped 7 bases and J dropped 6 bases, with 15 bases sitting between them. The CDR3 spans 13 residues. CDR3 residues: CASNESRDSEAFF. The DNA of the CDR3 is TGTGCCAGCAACGAATCCCGGGACTCTGAAGCTTTCTTT.

Many counts were recorded for this clonotype. The genes are TRBV24-1 and TRBJ2-7; D ambiguous. Germline V gene sequence: CDR1 KGHDR, CDR2 SFDVKD. Trimming stripped 5 bases from V and 3 bases from J, with 7 bases between. This CDR3 contains 12 residues. The CDR3 here is CATSGPYYEQYF. CDR3 DNA sequence: TGTGCCACCAGTGGGCCCTACTACGAGCAGTACTTC.

The chain uses TRBV3-1 and TRBJ1-1; a weak D match, TRBD1 (5 bases). The CDR3 loop spans 14 amino acids. V was shortened by 4 bases and J by 6 bases, with 15 bases between the two germline ends. Germline V gene data show CDR1 as LGHDT and CDR2 as YNNKEL (reference sequence). The CDR3 protein is CASSPWDSVAEAFF. For the CDR3, the DNA is TGTGCCAGCAGCCCGTGGGACTCTGTGGCTGAAGCTTTCTTT.

This clonotype was counted many times. The chain recombines TRBV5-8 with TRBJ1-1; weak D call: TRBD1 (5 bases). V was trimmed by 2 bases and J by 4 bases, leaving 9 bases between them. Germline lookup yields CDR1 SGHTS and CDR2 YDEGEE. The CDR3 consists of 13 residues. The CDR3 bases are TGTGCCAGCAGCTTTCGGGGCTCCACTGAAGCTTTCTTT. Encoded protein: CASSFRGSTEAFF.

This clonotype was picked up a small number of times. V is TRBV7-2 and J is TRBJ2-5, with TRBD1 matching over 7 bases. Germline assignment: CDR1 SGHTA and CDR2 FQGNSA. The V gene end was trimmed by 7 bases and the J gene end by 3 bases; junction bases not matched to a gene: 2. The CDR3 spans 12 residues. CDR3 sequence: CASTRGKETQYF. CDR3 nucleotides: TGTGCCAGCACCAGGGGGAAAGAGACCCAGTACTTC.

The chain couples TRBV15 to TRBJ1-5; 8 bases fit TRBD1. J lost 2 bases, V lost 5 bases, and 17 bases had no gene match. The CDR3 totals 19 residues. The germline CDR1 and CDR2 sequences are LNHNV and YYDKDF (reference sequence). The chain's CDR3 is CATSPRRVRGQGGNQPQHF. The CDR3 region has the DNA TGTGCCACCAGCCCAAGAAGGGTCAGGGGGCAAGGCGGCAATCAGCCCCAGCATTTT.

The chain joins TRBV18 to TRBJ1-4; possible D gene TRBD1, 6 bases. CDR1 is KGHSH, CDR2 LQKENI, per germline. The ends were cut back, 0 bases at V and 7 bases at J, with 18 bases in the middle. The CDR3 spans 17 residues. The CDR3 DNA reads as TGTGCCAGCTCACCACCGTCTTCAGGGGCCGGGCCTGAAAAACTGTTTTTT. It codes for CASSPPSSGAGPEKLFF.

At least ten counts were recorded for this clonotype. The J gene is TRBJ2-3, the V gene TRBV2, with 7 bases lining up with TRBD1. Trimming took 4 bases from V and 2 from J; bases not matched to a gene: 3. CDR3 length: 14 residues. Germline CDR1 SNHLY, CDR2 FYNNEI. The DNA for the CDR3 is TGTGCCAGCAGTGGACAGGGATTCACAGATACGCAGTATTTT. Its protein product is CASSGQGFTDTQYF.

This clonotype showed up just a few times. The chain links TRBV7-9 to TRBJ1-1, with 8 nucleotides matching TRBD1. V lost 2 bases to trimming and J lost 4 bases; unmatched junction nucleotides: 12. The CDR3 length is 17 residues. CDR1 and CDR2 (germline): SEHNR, FQNEAQ (reference sequence). CDR3 region: CASSLPSYRGRSTEAFF. The CDR3 DNA sequence: TGTGCCAGCAGCTTACCAAGCTACAGGGGGAGGAGCACTGAAGCTTTCTTT.

The genes are TRBV4-3 and TRBJ1-2; D is undetermined. This CDR3 comprises 17 residues. Germline V gene sequence: CDR1 LGHNA, CDR2 YSLEER. Trimming removed 0 bases from V and 4 bases from J, with 18 bases in between. DNA for the CDR3: TGCGCCAGCAGCCAAGACCCCGGGCACTCGGCCGGCTATGGCTACACCTTC. As protein: CASSQDPGHSAGYGYTF.

There are a few counts of this clonotype. The chain joins TRBV27 to TRBJ2-3; 10 nucleotides line up with TRBD2. Losses at the gene ends were 3 bases for V and 6 bases for J; bases not matched to a gene: 9. This CDR3 contains 16 residues. Per germline, CDR1 MNHEY and CDR2 SMNVEV (reference sequence). This chain's CDR3 is CASSFAQRGGMDTQYF. In DNA, the CDR3 is TGTGCCAGCAGTTTTGCCCAGCGGGGGGGAATGGATACGCAGTATTTT.

A few counts support this clonotype. This sequence joins TRBV28 and TRBJ2-5; TRBD2 agrees at 8 bases. Germline V CDR1 and CDR2: MDHEN, SYDVKM. The V gene end was trimmed by 6 bases and the J gene end by 2 bases; junction bases not matched to a gene: 11. The CDR3 contains 16 residues. The CDR3 DNA reads TGTGCCAGCAGGACCGGCGAGTTAGCGGGACAAGAGACCCAGTACTTC. This translates into CASRTGELAGQETQYF.

A few counts support this clonotype. The chain is built from TRBV5-1 and TRBJ2-7; D tentatively reads TRBD1 or TRBD2 (5 bases each). The CDR3 has 14 residues. Germline CDR1 and CDR2: SGHRS and YFSETQ. Trimming pared 3 bases from V and 0 bases from J, leaving 10 bases between. In nucleotides, the CDR3 is TGCGCCAGCAGCTGGGACGGACTCTCCTACGAGCAGTACTTC. It yields the protein CASSWDGLSYEQYF.

V gene TRBV5-6 combines with J gene TRBJ2-7; D gene uncertain. Germline loops: CDR1 SGHDT, CDR2 YYEEEE. This CDR3 contains 15 residues. V lost 4 bases to trimming and J lost 2 bases, with 16 bases between them. The CDR3 DNA reads as TGTGCCAGCAGCCCCTCTTATGACCAAACCTACGAGCAGTACGTC. Its translation is CASSPSYDQTYEQYV.

J is TRBJ2-5 and V is TRBV19, with 10 bases fitting TRBD1. Germline values: CDR1 LNHDA, CDR2 SQIVND (reference sequence). The CDR3 has 13 amino acids. Trimming at V came to 7 bases and at J to 4 bases, leaving 3 bases not matched to a gene. This CDR3 reads CASKGDRGETQYF. CDR3 coding DNA: TGTGCCAGTAAGGGGGACAGGGGAGAGACCCAGTACTTC. Drawing the rest from reference TRBV19 and TRBJ2-5, the complete variable domain is DGGITQSPKYLFRKEGQNVTLSCEQNLNHDAMYWYRQDPGQGLRLIYYSQIVNDFQKGDIAEGYSVSREKKESFPLTVTSAQKNPTAFYLCASKGDRGETQYFGPGTRLLVL.

This clonotype was counted between two and nine times. The rearrangement uses TRBV6-6 and TRBJ1-6; 10 bases are a match to TRBD1. This CDR3 is 14 amino acids long. CDR1 is MNHNY, CDR2 SVGAGI, per germline (reference sequence). V gave up 5 bases and J gave up 8 bases; unmatched junction bases: 3. The CDR3 nucleotides are TGTGCCAGCAGTGGGGACAGGGGTGATTCACCCCTCCACTTT. Translation: CASSGDRGDSPLHF.

This clonotype has a count of ten or more. V is TRBV20-1 and J is TRBJ2-7, with no clear D. CDR1 and CDR2 from the germline V gene are DFQATT and SNEGSKA (reference sequence). The CDR3 runs 14 residues. V dropped 0 bases and J dropped 0 bases, with 9 bases sitting between them. As DNA, the CDR3 is TGCAGTGCTAGAGACTCACGGAGCTCCTACGAGCAGTACGTC. It translates to CSARDSRSSYEQYV.

This clonotype was detected a few times. The chain has TRBV7-9 and TRBJ1-2, with TRBD1 identical over 7 bases. The junction had 8 bases not matched to a gene; V was cut back by 10 bases and J by 3 bases. Germline assignment: CDR1 SEHNR and CDR2 FQNEAQ (reference sequence). The CDR3 has 13 residues. Here the CDR3 reads CAIRDRSDYGYTF. The DNA for the CDR3 is TGTGCCATCAGGGACAGATCGGACTATGGCTACACCTTC.

J is TRBJ2-1 and V is TRBV5-6; 7 bases map to TRBD1. The CDR3 consists of 13 residues. Germline assignment: CDR1 SGHDT and CDR2 YYEEEE. J was trimmed by 6 bases and V by 3 bases; bases with no gene match: 3. CDR3 sequence (DNA): TGTGCCAGCAGCTGGGACAGAATCAATGAGCAGTTCTTC. Its protein is CASSWDRINEQFF.

The chain is built from TRBV6-1 and TRBJ1-4, with D perhaps TRBD1 (5 bases). CDR3 length: 15 amino acids. V was cut by 5 bases and J by 0 bases, with 10 bases left in between. In germline, CDR1 is MNHNS, CDR2 SASEGT. The CDR3 region is CASSQGFATNEKLFF. The CDR3 coding sequence is TGTGCCAGCAGTCAGGGTTTTGCAACTAATGAAAAACTGTTTTTT.

The gene calls are TRBV5-1 and TRBJ2-2; D is unresolved. Trimming shortened V by 6 bases and J by 3 bases, and 18 bases separated the two germline ends. Germline-derived CDR1 and CDR2 are SGHRS and YFSETQ. The CDR3 consists of 16 residues. CDR3 DNA: TGCGCCAGCACTTCACGAGGATCTGTAGACACCGGGGAGCTGTTTTTT. Protein: CASTSRGSVDTGELFF.

The chain has TRBV4-1 and TRBJ1-2, with TRBD1 as a possible D gene (5 bases). The V gene's germline CDR1 is MGHRA and CDR2 YSYEKL. CDR3 size: 15 residues. The V and J ends lost 6 bases and 2 bases respectively, with 16 bases between them. Written as DNA, the CDR3 is TGCGCCAGCAGGGGCTGGAGGGGTTCCAACTATGGCTACACCTTC. Its translation: CASRGWRGSNYGYTF.

This clonotype was seen at least ten times. The V and J genes are TRBV7-2 and TRBJ2-3, with D perhaps assigned TRBD1 or TRBD2 (7 bases each). The CDR3 is 16 amino acids. Per the germline V gene, CDR1 is SGHTA and CDR2 is FQGNSA. V lost 5 bases and J lost 3, with 18 bases in between. CDR3 amino acids: CASSPGGGRRTDTQYF. In DNA, the CDR3 is TGTGCCAGCAGCCCAGGGGGGGGGCGTCGGACAGATACGCAGTATTTT.

This clonotype has more than one count but fewer than ten. The chain recombines TRBV12-3 or TRBV12-4 with TRBJ1-5; D remains ambiguous. The ends were cut back, 2 bases at V and 5 bases at J, with 7 bases in the middle. The CDR3 has 13 residues. The CDR3 spells CASSLNPDQPQHF. CDR3 DNA: TGTGCCAGCAGTTTAAATCCCGATCAGCCCCAGCATTTT.

The rearrangement links TRBV14 to TRBJ1-3; D unclear. The V gene's germline CDR1 is SGHDN and CDR2 FVKESK. This CDR3 comprises 15 residues. Trimming cost V 5 bases and J 1 base, with 12 bases left between them. Here the CDR3 DNA reads TGTGCCAGCAGCTTAAGGAACAGATCTGGAAACACCATATATTTT. Protein product: CASSLRNRSGNTIYF.

J is TRBJ1-1 and V is TRBV6-1; D is undetermined. Trimming cost V 4 bases and J 0 bases, with 12 bases left between them. CDR1 is MNHNS, CDR2 SASEGT, per germline. This CDR3 contains 15 residues. The CDR3 spells CASSGGRSLNTEAFF. For the CDR3, the DNA is TGTGCCAGCAGTGGAGGCCGATCATTGAACACTGAAGCTTTCTTT.

This clonotype turned up a few times. This chain uses TRBV14 with TRBJ1-2, with a possible D match to TRBD1 (5 bases). V was cut by 5 bases and J by 2 bases, with 15 bases left in between. This CDR3 has 15 amino acids. Germline V gene sequence: CDR1 SGHDN, CDR2 FVKESK. CDR3 amino acids: CASSGADLYNYGYTF. The CDR3 DNA sequence: TGTGCCAGCAGCGGGGCAGACCTTTACAACTATGGCTACACCTTC.

This clonotype was recorded many times. The chain combines TRBV7-2 with TRBJ1-1; TRBD1 is a possible D gene (6 bases). Germline V lookup: CDR1 SGHTA, CDR2 FQGNSA. The CDR3 extends over 16 amino acids. The V end lost 1 base, the J end lost 3 bases, and 15 bases lay between the germline ends. The CDR3 DNA reads TGTGCCAGCAGCTTAGAAGGGGGAGGGGTGGACACTGAAGCTTTCTTT. This gives the protein CASSLEGGGVDTEAFF.

The chain recombines TRBV11-3 with TRBJ2-3, with D uncertain. The CDR3 runs to 14 residues. Germline CDR1 is SGHNT and CDR2 is YENEEA. V lost 0 bases, J lost 6 bases, and 10 bases lay in between. The CDR3 nucleotides read TGTGCCAGCAGCTTAGACCGATCATCGGATACGCAGTATTTT. It specifies CASSLDRSSDTQYF.